A selection of T cell receptor beta chains follows, all from one sample in a study of vaccination and CD4 T cells after COVID-19. TCRdb reanalysed the PCR reads using MiXCR and keeps one entry per CDR3 protein. The profile shows about 14,000 distinct CDR3 sequences, 58% of them singletons. What these receptors recognize is not known. This specimen was cultured CD4+ T cells from blood, taken after SARS-CoV-2 vaccination. Receptors originate from a human donor with COVID-19. The conserved cysteine and the conserved F or W are not part of the CDR3 here. D genes are given only for firm matches.

cdr3_aa j_call d_call v_call
ASSLEVNTEAF TRBJ1-1 . TRBV5-4
ASSPTQGNTEAF TRBJ1-1 . TRBV6-2/TRBV6-3
ASSTAVNRDRAPEQY TRBJ2-7 . TRBV21-1
ASSSGGLTQY TRBJ2-3 TRBD2 TRBV6-2/TRBV6-3
ASSLGLPGAKNIQY TRBJ2-4 . TRBV12-3/TRBV12-4
ASSRYGQDYEQY TRBJ2-7 TRBD1 TRBV6-1
ASSPVRDRASNSPLH TRBJ1-6 . TRBV21-1
ATSRSINSNQPQH TRBJ1-5 . TRBV27
ASSSTGGQETQY TRBJ2-5 TRBD1 TRBV12-3/TRBV12-4
ASSLAVTSGGADTQY TRBJ2-3 TRBD2 TRBV7-9
ASSTGTHMGTDTQY TRBJ2-3 . TRBV19
ASSPRQGRNSPLH TRBJ1-6 TRBD1 TRBV5-8
ASSRQGNQPQH TRBJ1-5 . TRBV6-1
ASSREGLAQY TRBJ2-5 . TRBV6-1
ASSPPTLEQY TRBJ2-3 . TRBV28
ASSKTGGQETQY TRBJ2-5 TRBD1 TRBV7-9
ASSEAPGDSNQPQH TRBJ1-5 . TRBV6-1
ASRRTQATDTQY TRBJ2-3 . TRBV6-2/TRBV6-3
SAAPGKKETQY TRBJ2-5 . TRBV20-1
ASSPKPRDSYT TRBJ1-2 . TRBV6-2/TRBV6-3
ASSLDGPGAF TRBJ1-1 . TRBV5-4
ASSLGTETEAF TRBJ1-1 . TRBV7-2
ASSPDRGRPGELF TRBJ2-2 TRBD1 TRBV5-6
SVTGGLNYGYT TRBJ1-2 TRBD1 TRBV20-1
SARRATGRANTGELF TRBJ2-2 . TRBV20-1
ASAQGASETQY TRBJ2-5 TRBD1 TRBV7-9
ASRTTRTGGKGYT TRBJ1-2 TRBD1 TRBV19
SATRGANYGYT TRBJ1-2 . TRBV20-1
ASSFRGAISNQPQH TRBJ1-5 . TRBV6-2/TRBV6-3
SVRTSGGASYEQY TRBJ2-7 TRBD2 TRBV20-1
ASSPSRGQGELF TRBJ2-2 . TRBV18
SASQQVGEAF TRBJ1-1 . TRBV20-1
SAPGTLTQSAEAF TRBJ1-1 . TRBV20-1
ASSEFPGGVIQY TRBJ2-4 TRBD2 TRBV6-4
ASSLALGFGEQY TRBJ2-7 . TRBV12-3/TRBV12-4
ASGRRGAGPQH TRBJ1-5 . TRBV28
ASSSPPGPGGYT TRBJ1-2 . TRBV12-3/TRBV12-4
ASSERNRGGSYEQY TRBJ2-7 . TRBV6-1
ASSERTASPLH TRBJ1-6 . TRBV6-4
ATSRDQGGYGYT TRBJ1-2 . TRBV15
TSSLPTGWLGEQY TRBJ2-7 . TRBV27
ASSTGGSYNSPLH TRBJ1-6 TRBD1 TRBV6-1
ASSLDGYGYT TRBJ1-2 . TRBV7-9
ASSGFTEAF TRBJ1-1 . TRBV2
ASSLAGQGPSPLH TRBJ1-6 TRBD1 TRBV7-2
ASSFLQGAGGNEQF TRBJ2-1 TRBD1 TRBV7-9